The clone carrying this T cell receptor (beta chain) was seen many times. The antigen is undetermined. This sample was included in a study of T cells in Graves' hyperthyroidism and ophthalmopathy. RNA transcripts yielded amplified TCR beta CDR3 regions. In the first-round RT-PCR of the TCR CDR3, the HTBI primer set was used. MiXCR, applied by TCRdb to the multiplex PCR reads, yields one record per CDR3 protein. This table holds approximately 380,000 distinct CDR3 sequences, approximately 18% found once. Study-level results: Ophthalmopathy onset followed model prediction by a median approximately 7 months.

Disease lasting under 3 months, a NOSPECS grade of at least 4, and a Clinical Activity Score of at least 3 were features of the ophthalmopathy patients. Patients showing uncontrolled infection, other autoimmune disease, pregnancy or lactation were ineligible. The PBMCs were sourced from fresh peripheral blood (more than 9 ml). Losses at the gene ends were 7 bases for V and 4 bases for J; bases not matched to a gene: 10. This CDR3 spans 14 amino acids. Germline assignment: CDR1 MNHNS and CDR2 SASEGT. The sequenced sample consisted of blood. The clonotype was recovered from a man aged 18 to 29 with Graves' ophthalmopathy. The chain joins TRBV6-1 to TRBJ2-7; 7 bases agree with TRBD1. The CDR3 spells CASNIQGSGYEQYF. CDR3 in DNA: TGTGCCAGCAATATACAGGGGAGTGGGTACGAGCAGTACTTC.